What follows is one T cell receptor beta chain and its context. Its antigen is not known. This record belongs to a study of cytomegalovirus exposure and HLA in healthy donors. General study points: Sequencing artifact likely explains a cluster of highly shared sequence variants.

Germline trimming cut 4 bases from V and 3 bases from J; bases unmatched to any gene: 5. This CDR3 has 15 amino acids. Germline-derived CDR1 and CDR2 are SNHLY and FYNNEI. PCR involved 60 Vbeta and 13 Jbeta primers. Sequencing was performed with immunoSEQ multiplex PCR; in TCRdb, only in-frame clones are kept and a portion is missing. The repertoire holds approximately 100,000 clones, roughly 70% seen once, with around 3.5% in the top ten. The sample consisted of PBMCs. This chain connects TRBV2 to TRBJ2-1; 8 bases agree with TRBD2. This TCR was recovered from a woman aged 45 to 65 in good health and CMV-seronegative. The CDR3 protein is CASSVSGGLYNEQFF. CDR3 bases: TGTGCCAGCAGTGTTTCGGGGGGGCTCTACAATGAGCAGTTCTTC.